This TCR beta chain was recovered during a study of OX40 agonist ivuxolimab in advanced cancers. Describing the broader study: Ivuxolimab was a fully human IgG2 agonistic monoclonal antibody targeting the costimulatory receptor OX40 (CD134). Intravenous ivuxolimab was administered to patients every 2 weeks at six dose levels: 0.01, 0.1, 0.3, 1.5, 3 and 10 mg/kg. Of the approximately 50 dose-escalation patients, hepatocellular carcinoma was present in about 20, melanoma in approximately 15, renal cell carcinoma in 9 and head and neck cancer in 9. A male proportion of 82.7% and a mean age of approximately 58 years, ranging from 23 to 79, were recorded for the dose-escalation cohort. Patients were allowed to have had prior anti-PD-1, anti-PD-L1 or anti-CTLA-4 therapy, and around 40% of the dose-escalation patients had previously received checkpoint inhibitors. Partial responses were achieved by three dose-escalation patients, of whom one had hepatocellular carcinoma and two had cutaneous melanoma. Peripheral TCRbeta sequencing aimed to test whether ivuxolimab altered TCR sequence diversity and caused clonal T-cell expansion. The paper covers the monotherapy dose-escalation part of the phase I ivuxolimab trial, which included N = 52 patients. General study outcomes and caveats: Low levels of normalized T-cell clonal expansion were also seen in some patients who did not respond. In partial responders in the 0.1-3.0 mg/kg groups, normalized peripheral clonal expansion was found to be among the lowest, especially among CD8+ T cells. At doses of 0.1 to 3.0 mg/kg, clonal expansion of both CD4+ and CD8+ blood T cells was observed from baseline to week 6. On average, CD8+ T cells showed more expanded clones than CD4+ T cells after ivuxolimab. The antigen specificity of the clonally expanded peripheral T cells was not determined.

Trimming removed 5 bases from V and 1 base from J, leaving 14 bases between the germline ends. CDR1 is given as MNHEY and CDR2 as SMNVEV, both from the germline V gene (reference sequence). Inclusive of the bounding cysteine and phenylalanine, the CDR3 is 15 residues long. Kept here is only the CDR3 DNA, which spans 45 bases and is read in frame from base 1. A note on this clone: The antigen it binds to is not known. Within one base of it there is no much larger clone, and no base qualities were kept.

For sequencing of the TCRbeta CDR3 region, genomic DNA was extracted from the sorted cells. TCRbeta CDR3 regions were sequenced using the immunoSEQ Assay. Sourced from immuneACCESS, this table was stored by TCRdb with only in-frame sequences that have V and J called. A share of the clones is absent; for the studies checked, an unresolved V gene accounts for under half, and the remainder has no known explanation. A total of tens of thousands of clones appear in this sample, 88% of them only once. The ten largest clonotypes hold 4.1% of the sample. The trial excluded patients who had a history of autoimmune disease or who were on systemic immunosuppression. In every dose cohort, peripheral blood was drawn for TCR sequencing at baseline, cycle 4 day 1, and cycle 7 day 1. Samples came from an open-label, multicenter, first-in-human phase I dose-escalation trial of ivuxolimab. The trial enrolled adults with locally advanced or metastatic head and neck squamous cell, hepatocellular, melanoma or renal cell carcinoma. Before TCR sequencing, CD4+ T cells and CD8+ T cells from peripheral blood were sorted into separate populations.

The clonotype was recovered from an adult with an advanced solid tumor such as melanoma, head and neck, liver or kidney cancer. The chain employs TRBV27 and TRBJ1-2; tentative D gene TRBD1, with 5 bases matching. The material sequenced was CD4+ or CD8+ T cells sorted from blood, taken in a trial of the OX40 agonist ivuxolimab. The DNA sequence is TGTGCCAGCAGTCCGCTTTCGACAGTTAACTATGGCTACACCTTC. It encodes CASSPLSTVNYGYTF.